This T cell receptor (beta chain) was sequenced during a study of blood T cell repertoires in COVID-19. Germline loops: CDR1 ENHRY, CDR2 SYGVKD. The CDR3 consists of 18 residues. V shed 6 bases, J shed 1 base, and the junction held 13 bases outside the gene matches. TCRdb's copy holds only in-frame clones and misses some; the assay was immunoSEQ multiplex PCR. The top ten clones hold 6.3% of a sample with about 89,000 clones, just under 80% of them seen once. The sequence came from a man in his 70s with COVID-19, enrolled during active disease. This chain links TRBV10-3 with TRBJ1-3; 9 nucleotides agree with TRBD1. The sample taken for sequencing was peripheral blood. The CDR3 bases are TGTGCCATCAGCCCGGGACAGGGAAGGGCCGATTCTGGAAACACCATATATTTT. It codes for CAISPGQGRADSGNTIYF.